Presented here are 7 T cell receptor beta chains from one specimen sequenced in a study of Ad26.COV2.S vaccination and SARS-CoV-2 variants. Stated treatment: 15 to 20 received Ad26.COV2.S at low or high dose, single or two shots; about 5 received placebo; per-sample allocation not given. After the first vaccine or placebo injection, samples were drawn on day 63. The assay was immunoSEQ multiplex PCR, and TCRdb's table has in-frame clones only and misses some. The profile covers roughly 420,000 clones, with about 88% appearing a single time and over 2.5% taken by the ten largest. The sequencing here drew on peripheral blood, taken in a trial of Ad26.COV2.S vaccine versus placebo. The receptors here all came from a person between 18 and 59 years old who received the Ad26.COV2.S COVID-19 vaccine or a placebo.

The chain combines TRBV6-6 with TRBJ2-3; D call uncertain. V lost 7 bases and J 2 bases, leaving 7 bases between the germline ends. Germline V gene data show CDR1 as MNHNY and CDR2 as SVGAGI (reference sequence). The length of the CDR3 is 12 residues. CDR3 bases: TGTGCCAGCATGGGGTCCACAGATACGCAGTATTTT. Amino acids: CASMGSTDTQYF.

CDR3 residues: CASSPPVGATGELFF. The CDR3 DNA sequence: TGTGCCAGCTCACCACCGGTGGGGGCAACCGGGGAGCTGTTTTTT. The genes are TRBV18 and TRBJ2-2; TRBD1 might be the D (6 bases). CDR1 is KGHSH, CDR2 LQKENI, per germline. Trimming shortened V by 0 bases and J by 5 bases, and 10 bases separated the two germline ends. This CDR3 has 15 amino acids.

The chain recombines TRBV7-2 with TRBJ2-4; D unclear. The CDR3 sequence is 13 residues long. CDR1 and CDR2 (germline): SGHTA, FQGNSA. V dropped 4 bases and J dropped 9 bases, with 13 bases sitting between them. CDR3 residues: CASSSSPQSIQYF. CDR3 DNA sequence: TGTGCCAGCAGCTCAAGTCCTCAGAGCATTCAGTACTTC.

This clone was seen a few times. The J gene is TRBJ1-5, the V gene TRBV19; a weak D match, TRBD1 (6 bases). This CDR3 spans 14 amino acids. V was cut by 6 bases and J by 5 bases, with 14 bases left in between. From germline, CDR1 is LNHDA and CDR2 SQIVND (reference sequence). The CDR3 here is CASRDHRDYQPQHF. DNA of the CDR3: TGTGCCAGTAGGGACCACAGGGATTATCAGCCCCAGCATTTT.

The chain employs TRBV7-9 and TRBJ2-7, with TRBD1 as a possible D gene (6 bases). The length of the CDR3 is 15 residues. Germline CDR1 reads SEHNR; CDR2 reads FQNEAQ (reference sequence). V was pared by 3 bases and J by 7 bases, with 19 bases between. The CDR3 region has the DNA TGTGCCAGCAGCTTCACGACAGGCCCCGCCGAGGAGCAGTACTTC. Encoded protein: CASSFTTGPAEEQYF.

This clone was detected once. The chain combines TRBV5-1 with TRBJ1-2; D gene unclear. V lost 0 bases and J 4 bases, leaving 13 bases between the germline ends. Germline V gene sequence: CDR1 SGHRS, CDR2 YFSETQ. The length of the CDR3 is 15 residues. The CDR3 loop reads CASSLGRVQPYGYTF. The CDR3 DNA follows: TGCGCCAGCAGCTTGGGCCGGGTACAGCCCTATGGCTACACCTTC.

As for this clone: Within the sample, other DNA sequences also encode this same CDR3. This rearrangement joins TRBV5-1 to TRBJ1-5; 9 bases fit TRBD1. There are 14 residues in the CDR3. V was clipped by 4 bases and J by 4 bases; unmatched bases: 3. Germline V CDR1 and CDR2: SGHRS, YFSETQ. The CDR3 is CASSPGTGNQPQHF. CDR3 coding DNA: TGCGCCAGCAGCCCTGGGACAGGGAATCAGCCCCAGCATTTT.